This paragraph covers one TCR beta chain sequence. This entry comes from a study of cytomegalovirus exposure and HLA in healthy donors. V was pared by 4 bases and J by 5 bases, with 13 bases of the junction left unmatched. Germline lookup yields CDR1 SGDLS and CDR2 YYNGEE. This CDR3 comprises 17 residues. The PCR used 60 Vbeta and 13 Jbeta primers. Sequencing used immunoSEQ multiplex PCR; TCRdb keeps in-frame clones, though not all of them. The sample is made up of around 100,000 clones, and the top ten hold 3% to 4.5% of it. The sample comprised PBMCs. This TCR derives from a man aged 30 to 45 in good health and CMV-seronegative. The V gene is TRBV9, the J gene TRBJ2-2, with 8 nucleotides matching TRBD2. CDR3 sequence reads: CASSTGLARGRTGELFF. DNA for the CDR3: TGTGCCAGCAGCACCGGACTAGCCAGGGGAAGGACCGGGGAGCTGTTTTTT.